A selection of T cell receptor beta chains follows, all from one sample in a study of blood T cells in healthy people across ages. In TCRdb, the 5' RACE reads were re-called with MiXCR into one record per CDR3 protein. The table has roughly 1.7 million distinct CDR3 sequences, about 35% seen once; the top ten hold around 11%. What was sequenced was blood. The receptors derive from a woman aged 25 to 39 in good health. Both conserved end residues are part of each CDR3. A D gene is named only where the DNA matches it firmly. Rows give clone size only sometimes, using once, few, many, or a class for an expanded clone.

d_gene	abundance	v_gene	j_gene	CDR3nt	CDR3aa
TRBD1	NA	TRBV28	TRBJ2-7	TGTGCCAGCAGTTGGGGGACAGGGGGCAATGAGCAGTACTTC	CASSWGTGGNEQYF
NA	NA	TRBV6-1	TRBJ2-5	TGTGCCAGCAGCCAAAGCATAGGGACCCAGTACTTC	CASSQSIGTQYF
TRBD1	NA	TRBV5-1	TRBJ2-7	TGCGCCAGCACCCTAAATTGGGACAGCCAGGGGTCCCTCGAGCAGTACTTC	CASTLNWDSQGSLEQYF
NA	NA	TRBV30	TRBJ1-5	TGTGCCTGGAGTGACAGGGTAGGGAATCAGCCCCAGCATTTT	CAWSDRVGNQPQHF
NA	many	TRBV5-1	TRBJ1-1	TGTGCCAGCAGCCTAGCCGGGGGGGAAGCTTTCTTT	CASSLAGGEAFF
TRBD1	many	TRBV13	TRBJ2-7	TGTGCCAGCAGCTTCACAGGGGGCTTTTCCTACGAGCAGTACTTC	CASSFTGGFSYEQYF
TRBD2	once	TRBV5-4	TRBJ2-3	TGTGCCAGCAGCTCGGGACTAGCGGGGATCCTTAGCACAGATACGCAGTATTTT	CASSSGLAGILSTDTQYF
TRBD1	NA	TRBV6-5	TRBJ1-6	TGTGCCAGCAGTCTACAGGGGGCGGTAAATTCACCCCTCCACTTT	CASSLQGAVNSPLHF
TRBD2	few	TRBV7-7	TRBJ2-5	TGTGCCAGCAGCCGAGGTTTAGCGGGGCTCAGCGGTGTGGAGACCCAGTACTTC	CASSRGLAGLSGVETQYF
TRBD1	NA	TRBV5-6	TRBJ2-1	TGTGCCAGCAGCTTTACCCCGGGACAGGGGGCCGACAATGAGCAGTTCTTC	CASSFTPGQGADNEQFF
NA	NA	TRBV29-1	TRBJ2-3	TGCAGCGTTAGGCTAGAAACAGATACGCAGTATTTT	CSVRLETDTQYF
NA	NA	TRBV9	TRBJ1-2	TGTGCCAGCAGCCCCCAGACCTATAACTATGGCTACACCTTC	CASSPQTYNYGYTF
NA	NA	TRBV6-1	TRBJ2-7	TGTGCCAACAGTCGACAAGACACCGGCTCCTACGAGCAGTACTTC	CANSRQDTGSYEQYF
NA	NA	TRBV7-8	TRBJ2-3	TGTGCCAGCAGCTTGGTTTTTCTTCTCGGGAACCTGGATACGCAGTATTTT	CASSLVFLLGNLDTQYF
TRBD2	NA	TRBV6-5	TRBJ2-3	TGTGCCAACTCTAGCGGGAGAAATACGCAGTATTTT	CANSSGRNTQYF
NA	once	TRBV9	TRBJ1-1	TGTGCCAGCAGCCCAAGAGGATTGAGCCCCAACACTGAAGCTTTCTTT	CASSPRGLSPNTEAFF
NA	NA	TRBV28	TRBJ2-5	TGTGCCAGCAAGGAGGGTATCGCGGAGACCCAGTACTTC	CASKEGIAETQYF
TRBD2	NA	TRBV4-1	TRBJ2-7	TGCGCCAGCAGCCAAGGGTCCCTAGCGGACTACGAGCAGTACTTC	CASSQGSLADYEQYF
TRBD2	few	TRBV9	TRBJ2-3	TGTGCCAGCAGCGCGCCGGGACTAGCGGGAGGGTCAGATACGCAGTATTTT	CASSAPGLAGGSDTQYF
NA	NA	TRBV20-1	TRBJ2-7	TGCAGTGCCGAGGGACACGGGTCCTACGAGCAGTACTTC	CSAEGHGSYEQYF
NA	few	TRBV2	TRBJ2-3	TGTGCCAGCAGGGCGGGAACTACTAGCACAGATACGCAGTATTTT	CASRAGTTSTDTQYF
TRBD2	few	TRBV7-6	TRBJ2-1	TGTGCCAGCAGCCTACGGGGGGGCGGCAATGAGCAGTTCTTC	CASSLRGGGNEQFF
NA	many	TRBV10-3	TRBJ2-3	TGTGCCTTTGCGGGGACCACAGATACGCAGTATTTT	CAFAGTTDTQYF
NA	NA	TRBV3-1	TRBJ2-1	TGTGCCAGCAGCCAAGGAGGGGCTAGTTTATCCTACAATGAGCAGTTCTTC	CASSQGGASLSYNEQFF
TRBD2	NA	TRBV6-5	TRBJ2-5	TGTGCCAGCAGAACGGGGACTAGCGGGGGAGAGACCCAGTACTTC	CASRTGTSGGETQYF
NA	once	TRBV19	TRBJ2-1	TGTGCCAGTAGTACCCCGGTCGGGGCTAATGAGCAGTTCTTC	CASSTPVGANEQFF
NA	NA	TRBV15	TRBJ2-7	TGTGCCACCAGCAGTCCCCCGCTGATCACCGAGCAGTACTTC	CATSSPPLITEQYF
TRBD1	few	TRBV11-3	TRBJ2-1	TGTGCCAGCAGCACCGGACAGGGCGGTGAGCAGTTCTTC	CASSTGQGGEQFF